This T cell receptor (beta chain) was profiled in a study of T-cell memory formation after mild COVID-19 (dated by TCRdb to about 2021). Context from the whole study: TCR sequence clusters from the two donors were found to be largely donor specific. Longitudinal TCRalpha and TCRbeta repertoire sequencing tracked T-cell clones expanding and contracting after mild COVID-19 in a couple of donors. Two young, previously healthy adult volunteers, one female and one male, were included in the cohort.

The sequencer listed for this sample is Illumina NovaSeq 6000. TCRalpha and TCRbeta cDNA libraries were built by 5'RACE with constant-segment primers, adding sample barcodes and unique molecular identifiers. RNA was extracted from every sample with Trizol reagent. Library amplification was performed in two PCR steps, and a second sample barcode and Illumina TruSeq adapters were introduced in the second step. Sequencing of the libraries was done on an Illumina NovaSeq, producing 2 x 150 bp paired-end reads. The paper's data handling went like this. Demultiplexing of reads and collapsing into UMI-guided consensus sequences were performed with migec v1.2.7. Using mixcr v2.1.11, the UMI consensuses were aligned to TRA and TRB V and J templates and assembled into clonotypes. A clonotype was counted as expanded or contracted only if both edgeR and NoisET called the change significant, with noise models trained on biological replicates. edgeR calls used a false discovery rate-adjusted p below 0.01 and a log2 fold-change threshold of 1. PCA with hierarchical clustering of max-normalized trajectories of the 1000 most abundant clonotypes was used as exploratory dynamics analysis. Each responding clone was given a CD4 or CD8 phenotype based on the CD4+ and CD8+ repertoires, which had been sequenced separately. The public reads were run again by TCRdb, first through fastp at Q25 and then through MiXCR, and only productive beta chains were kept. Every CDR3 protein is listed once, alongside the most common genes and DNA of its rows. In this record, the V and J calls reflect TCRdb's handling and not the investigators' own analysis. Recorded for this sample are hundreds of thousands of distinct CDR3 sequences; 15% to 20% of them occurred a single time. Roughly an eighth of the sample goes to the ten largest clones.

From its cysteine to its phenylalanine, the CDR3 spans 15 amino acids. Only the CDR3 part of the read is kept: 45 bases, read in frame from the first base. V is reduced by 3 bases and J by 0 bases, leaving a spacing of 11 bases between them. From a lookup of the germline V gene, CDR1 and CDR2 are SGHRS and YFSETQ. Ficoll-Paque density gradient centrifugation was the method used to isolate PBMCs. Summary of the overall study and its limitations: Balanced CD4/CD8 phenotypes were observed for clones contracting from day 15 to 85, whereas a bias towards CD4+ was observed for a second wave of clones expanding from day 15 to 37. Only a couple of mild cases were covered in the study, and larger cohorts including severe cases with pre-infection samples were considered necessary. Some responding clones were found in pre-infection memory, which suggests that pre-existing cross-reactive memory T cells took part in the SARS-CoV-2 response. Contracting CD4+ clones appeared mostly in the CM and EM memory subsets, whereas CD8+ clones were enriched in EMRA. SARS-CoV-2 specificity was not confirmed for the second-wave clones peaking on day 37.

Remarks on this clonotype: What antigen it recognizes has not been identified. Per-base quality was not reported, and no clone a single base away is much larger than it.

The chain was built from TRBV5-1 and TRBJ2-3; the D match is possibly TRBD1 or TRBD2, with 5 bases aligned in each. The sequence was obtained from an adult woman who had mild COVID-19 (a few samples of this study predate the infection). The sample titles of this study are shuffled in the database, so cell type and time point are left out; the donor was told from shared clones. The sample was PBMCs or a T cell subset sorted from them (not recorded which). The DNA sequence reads TGCGCCAGCAGCTCGACGGGGCCTAGCACAGATACGCAGTATTTT. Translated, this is CASSSTGPSTDTQYF.